The entry below gives a single TCR beta chain sequence along with its context. Its antigen is as yet unknown. This specimen includes other DNA sequences encoding the same CDR3. Genomic DNA of each subset was evenly split across several immunoSEQ plates. Sequenced by immunoSEQ multiplex PCR; TCRdb stores in-frame clones only, minus some. The table records about 1.1 million clones, about 80% of them present only once. This record comes from a study of shared clonotypes between healthy human individuals. Whole-study results and caveats: Clonotypes shared by all four sorted-subset donors had higher generation probabilities than non-shared clonotypes.

Germline V lookup: CDR1 SGHRS, CDR2 YFSETQ. Trimming shortened V by 0 bases and J by 8 bases, and 11 bases separated the two germline ends. CDR3 length: 14 residues. The TCR comes from a man aged 18 to 30 in good health. Some clones in this sample may be carry-over from other donors' samples. The sequenced sample was memory CD4+ T cells from PBMCs. Documented subset: CD45RA-negative fraction. The rearrangement uses TRBV5-1 and TRBJ1-4; D not resolved. The CDR3 DNA reads TGCGCCAGCAGCTTGGGGGGAAGTCGAGAAAAACTGTTTTTT. Protein sequence: CASSLGGSREKLFF. Complete variable domain (other parts from reference TRBV5-1 and TRBJ1-4): KAGVTQTPRYLIKTRGQQVTLSCSPISGHRSVSWYQQTPGQGLQFLFEYFSETQRNKGNFPGRFSGRQFSNSRSEMNVSTLELGDSALYLCASSLGGSREKLFFGSGTQLSVL.